Shown below are 9 T cell receptor beta chains from a single sample sequenced in a study of identical twins. A single record per CDR3 protein comes from TCRdb applying MiXCR to the 5' RACE reads. This sample carries 1.5 million to 2 million distinct CDR3 sequences, around 33% of them seen once, and the ten largest clones take about 0.27%. Sequencing was performed on cord blood. All receptors come from a newborn girl in good health.

The J gene is TRBJ2-3, the V gene TRBV6-5; D is uncertain. The CDR3 contains 14 residues. Germline CDR1 MNHEY, CDR2 SVGAGI. Trimming pared 10 bases from V and 8 bases from J, leaving 22 bases between. The CDR3 protein is CATHYDLWSGTQYF. The CDR3, as DNA: TGTGCCACCCACTACGACCTTTGGAGTGGTACGCAGTATTTT.

The rearrangement uses TRBV7-2 and TRBJ2-4, with D perhaps matching TRBD2 (6 bases). V was trimmed by 1 base and J by 2 bases, leaving 12 bases between them. The germline V gene encodes CDR1 SGHTA and CDR2 FQGNSA. CDR3 length equals 16 residues. The CDR3 loop reads CASSLVPSATKNIQYF. As DNA, the CDR3 is TGTGCCAGCAGCTTAGTTCCTAGCGCGACCAAAAACATTCAGTACTTC.

This clonotype was recorded a few times. J is TRBJ2-3 and V is TRBV5-1; 8 bases are shared with TRBD2. There are 14 residues in the CDR3. Per germline, CDR1 SGHRS and CDR2 YFSETQ. The trim removed 2 bases at V and 8 bases at J, leaving 7 bases unmatched. CDR3 DNA: TGCGCCAGCAGCTTTGGACGGGGGGGAGCTACGCAGTATTTT. It is translated as CASSFGRGGATQYF.

This clonotype was seen a handful of times. V is TRBV5-1 and J is TRBJ2-3; TRBD1 or TRBD2 may be the D gene (5 bases each). The CDR3 sequence is 15 residues long. CDR1 and CDR2 from the germline V gene are SGHRS and YFSETQ. V lost 0 bases and J 1 base, leaving 9 bases between the germline ends. This CDR3 reads CASSLELGGTDTQYF. The CDR3 bases are TGCGCCAGCAGCTTGGAACTAGGGGGCACAGATACGCAGTATTTT.

The genes are TRBV27 and TRBJ2-1, with 9 positions matching TRBD2. Looked up from germline, CDR1 is MNHEY and CDR2 is SMNVEV (reference sequence). The CDR3 has 14 residues. V lost 10 bases, J lost 11 bases, and 15 bases stayed unmatched. As DNA, the CDR3 is TGTGCCATCTCGGGACTAGCTGCCGGGGGCCAGCAGTTCTTC. This gives the protein CAISGLAAGGQQFF.

The chain is built from TRBV12-5 and TRBJ2-3, with D perhaps TRBD1 or TRBD2 (5 bases each). CDR1 LGHNT and CDR2 FRNRAP come from the germline V gene. The CDR3 has 15 residues. Deletions cut 7 bases from V and 4 bases from J, with 18 bases between. The CDR3 protein is CASALIPGAADTQYF. DNA of the CDR3: TGTGCTAGTGCCTTGATCCCCGGGGCCGCAGATACGCAGTATTTT.

This chain connects TRBV5-6 to TRBJ2-7, with D unresolved. V gave up 1 base and J gave up 7 bases, with 21 bases separating them. Germline V gives CDR1 SGHDT, CDR2 YYEEEE. This CDR3 has 16 amino acids. Here the CDR3 DNA reads TGTGCCAGCAGCTTGCCCTGGGCTTACTCCTACAATGAGCAGTACTTC. Translating gives CASSLPWAYSYNEQYF.

V gene TRBV2 combines with J gene TRBJ2-2; 9 bases match TRBD2. The trim removed 7 bases at V and 1 base at J, leaving 4 bases unmatched. This CDR3 has 15 residues. Looked up from germline, CDR1 is SNHLY and CDR2 is FYNNEI. This CDR3 reads CASKKTSGNTGELFF. CDR3 coding DNA: TGTGCCAGCAAAAAGACTAGCGGGAACACCGGGGAGCTGTTTTTT.

This clonotype appeared a few times. V is TRBV28 and J is TRBJ2-7; 12 positions match TRBD2. With V trimmed by 5 bases and J by 1 base, 15 bases remained unmatched. Germline values: CDR1 MDHEN, CDR2 SYDVKM. This CDR3 contains 19 residues. CDR3 region: CASSPPPTSGRRGSYEQYF. DNA of the CDR3: TGTGCCAGCAGTCCCCCTCCCACTAGCGGGAGGCGGGGGTCCTACGAGCAGTACTTC.